Below, 22 T cell receptor beta chains from the same sample are listed, as sequenced in a study of cytomegalovirus exposure and HLA in healthy donors. 13 Jbeta primers and 60 Vbeta primers were used for the PCR. Here immunoSEQ multiplex PCR was the method, and the copy in TCRdb shows in-frame clones only, minus some. The sample has under 250,000 clones, 75% to 80% seen once; the top ten hold over 1.5%. Sequenced material: PBMCs. The receptors were sampled from a male donor in good health and CMV-seronegative.

The chain couples TRBV29-1 to TRBJ2-2, with a tentative D call TRBD2 (5 bases). Trimming stripped 3 bases from V and 1 base from J, with 9 bases between. The CDR3 is 14 residues long. Germline V CDR1 and CDR2: SQVTM, ANQGSEA. The CDR3 DNA is TGCAGCGTTGATCCCGGGAAGAACACCGGGGAGCTGTTTTTT. Translated, it gives CSVDPGKNTGELFF.

V and J are TRBV7-2 and TRBJ2-7; D may be TRBD2 (7 bases). V was cut by 3 bases and J by 2 bases, with 20 bases left in between. Germline lookup yields CDR1 SGHTA and CDR2 FQGNSA. This CDR3 has 17 amino acids. The CDR3 DNA reads as TGTGCCAGCAGCTTTCACCGGGCGGGGGCCACCCCCTACGAGCAGTACTTC. It translates to CASSFHRAGATPYEQYF.

In its sample, this clone was seen a few times. V usage is TRBV4-3 and J usage is TRBJ2-3; 16 nucleotides match TRBD2. There are 19 residues in the CDR3. The trim removed 1 base at V and 1 base at J, leaving 5 bases unmatched. Germline values: CDR1 LGHNA, CDR2 YSLEER. The CDR3, as DNA: TGCGCCAGCAGCCAAGCGGGACTAGCGGGAGGGTCGGGCACAGATACGCAGTATTTT. This encodes CASSQAGLAGGSGTDTQYF.

The gene calls are TRBV19 and TRBJ1-5; D is unclear. The V end was cut by 3 bases, the J end by 6 bases, with 12 bases between. CDR1 and CDR2 from the germline V gene are LNHDA and SQIVND (reference sequence). There are 14 residues in the CDR3. CDR3: CASSIPPPGQPQHF. The CDR3 nucleotides read TGTGCCAGTAGTATCCCCCCACCCGGTCAGCCCCAGCATTTT. The variable domain in full, with the rest retrieved from reference TRBV19 and TRBJ1-5, is DGGITQSPKYLFRKEGQNVTLSCEQNLNHDAMYWYRQDPGQGLRLIYYSQIVNDFQKGDIAEGYSVSREKKESFPLTVTSAQKNPTAFYLCASSIPPPGQPQHFGDGTRLSIL.

The chain joins TRBV4-3 to TRBJ2-1; 8 nucleotides align to TRBD2. This CDR3 is built from 17 residues. The V gene end was trimmed by 0 bases and the J gene end by 3 bases; junction bases not matched to a gene: 7. In germline, CDR1 is LGHNA, CDR2 YSLEER. The CDR3 sequence: CASSQEGRSGIYNEQFF. As DNA, the CDR3 is TGCGCCAGCAGCCAAGAAGGTCGTAGCGGGATCTACAATGAGCAGTTCTTC.

This chain connects TRBV7-2 to TRBJ2-2; D may be TRBD1 (6 bases). The germline V and J ends were trimmed by 5 bases and 4 bases, with 17 bases remaining between them. The V gene's germline CDR1 is SGHTA and CDR2 FQGNSA. This CDR3 contains 16 residues. The CDR3 region has the DNA TGTGCCAGCAGCCTCACACCGGGACATAGCACCGGGGAGCTGTTTTTT. This encodes CASSLTPGHSTGELFF.

The chain combines TRBV15 with TRBJ2-5; D remains ambiguous. The CDR3 spans 15 residues. Trimming left V 2 bases short and J 2 bases short, with 12 bases between. Per the germline V gene, CDR1 is LNHNV and CDR2 is YYDKDF (reference sequence). DNA for the CDR3: TGTGCCACCAGCAGATCCCGACGCGGTCAAGAGACCCAGTACTTC. Its protein is CATSRSRRGQETQYF.

This clone was found once. The rearrangement joins TRBV25-1 to TRBJ1-5, with a tentative D call TRBD1 (5 bases). The CDR3 spans 14 residues. V lost 2 bases to trimming and J lost 10 bases, with 15 bases between them. Per germline, CDR1 MGHDK and CDR2 SYGVNS. Here the CDR3 reads CASSEDSARYPQHF. The DNA for the CDR3 is TGTGCCAGCAGTGAAGACAGCGCAAGGTATCCCCAGCATTTT.

CDR3 sequence reads: CASSLLVAGEETQYF. The CDR3, as DNA: TGCGCCAGCAGCTTGCTGGTGGCAGGGGAGGAGACCCAGTACTTC. This chain connects TRBV5-1 to TRBJ2-5, with a tentative D call TRBD1 (6 bases). Germline V gene lookup returns CDR1 SGHRS and CDR2 YFSETQ. V shed 1 base and J shed 5 bases, with 15 bases lying between them. This CDR3 has 15 residues.

The chain recombines TRBV5-1 with TRBJ1-1, with D possibly being TRBD1 (5 bases). This CDR3 contains 16 residues. The V gene's germline CDR1 is SGHRS and CDR2 YFSETQ. V lost 0 bases and J lost 5, with 17 bases in between. CDR3 loop: CASSLVRGEMGTEAFF. The DNA of the CDR3 is TGCGCCAGCAGCTTGGTGCGGGGGGAGATGGGAACTGAAGCTTTCTTT.

V is TRBV6-1 and J is TRBJ1-3; D possibly corresponds to TRBD1 (5 bases). The ends were cut back, 2 bases at V and 0 bases at J, with 8 bases in the middle. The CDR3 has 15 amino acids. CDR1 MNHNS and CDR2 SASEGT come from the germline V gene. In DNA form, the CDR3 reads TGTGCCAGCAGTGAAACAGGCTCCTCTGGAAACACCATATATTTT. Translated: CASSETGSSGNTIYF.

The CDR3: CASRGAAEKLFF. CDR3 coding DNA: TGTGCCAGCCGCGGGGCGGCAGAAAAACTGTTTTTT. The chain couples TRBV6-5 to TRBJ1-4; D perhaps matches TRBD1 (5 bases). The CDR3 has 12 amino acids. The germline gives CDR1 MNHEY, CDR2 SVGAGI. Trimming cost V 8 bases and J 8 bases, with 12 bases left between them.

The chain combines TRBV5-1 with TRBJ2-5; D ambiguous. Trimming took 0 bases from V and 5 from J, leaving 11 bases between them. CDR1 is SGHRS and CDR2 is YFSETQ in the germline V gene. This CDR3 spans 14 amino acids. DNA of the CDR3: TGCGCCAGCAGCTTGGTTGATCTCGGGGAGACCCAGTACTTC. Amino acid sequence: CASSLVDLGETQYF. Full variable domain (outside the CDR3, taken from reference TRBV5-1 and TRBJ2-5): KAGVTQTPRYLIKTRGQQVTLSCSPISGHRSVSWYQQTPGQGLQFLFEYFSETQRNKGNFPGRFSGRQFSNSRSEMNVSTLELGDSALYLCASSLVDLGETQYFGPGTRLLVL.

The rearrangement joins TRBV9 to TRBJ2-3, with 7 bases lining up with TRBD2. CDR1 is SGDLS and CDR2 is YYNGEE in the germline V gene. The junction had 8 bases not matched to a gene; V was cut back by 0 bases and J by 4 bases. The CDR3 extends over 16 amino acids. This CDR3 reads CASSVGLRESSDTQYF. The CDR3 nucleotides are TGTGCCAGCAGCGTAGGACTGCGGGAGAGCTCAGATACGCAGTATTTT.

The genes are TRBV28 and TRBJ1-2, with unresolved D. V was trimmed by 6 bases and J by 4 bases, leaving 12 bases between them. Germline lookup yields CDR1 MDHEN and CDR2 SYDVKM. There are 13 residues in the CDR3. The CDR3 coding sequence is TGTGCCAGCAGCTTCCGCCAGTTCTATGGCTACACCTTC. It codes for CASSFRQFYGYTF.

This clone occurred a few times. The rearrangement uses TRBV19 and TRBJ1-4; 9 bases map to TRBD1. The J segment lost 7 bases and the V segment lost 5 bases, leaving 8 bases of the junction unmatched. This CDR3 has 15 amino acids. From germline, CDR1 is LNHDA and CDR2 SQIVND (reference sequence). In DNA, the CDR3 is TGTGCCAGTAGTTTGGCCGGGACAGGGCGTGAAAAACTGTTTTTT. Its protein is CASSLAGTGREKLFF.

A single count supports this clone. CDR3 amino acids: CASSQDPHRGRKGTETQYF. The CDR3 DNA is TGCGCCAGCAGCCAAGATCCCCACAGGGGGCGGAAAGGTACCGAGACCCAGTACTTC. The chain links TRBV4-3 to TRBJ2-5; TRBD1 aligns across 9 bases. Per germline, CDR1 LGHNA and CDR2 YSLEER. This CDR3 has 19 residues. V dropped 0 bases and J dropped 5; count of bases not matched to a gene: 16.

This rearrangement joins TRBV7-8 to TRBJ2-5; 7 bases match TRBD1. This CDR3 has 16 residues. The J segment lost 2 bases and the V segment lost 5 bases, leaving 11 bases of the junction unmatched. The germline gives CDR1 SGHVS, CDR2 FQNEAQ. CDR3 amino acids: CASSPRPTGFQETQYF. CDR3 nucleotide sequence: TGTGCCAGCAGCCCAAGGCCGACAGGGTTTCAAGAGACCCAGTACTTC.

This sequence joins TRBV11-3 and TRBJ2-3; D may be TRBD1 (6 bases). Germline lookup yields CDR1 SGHNT and CDR2 YENEEA. V was cut by 5 bases and J by 2 bases, with 11 bases left in between. This CDR3 region has 14 residues. The CDR3 DNA follows: TGTGCCAGCAGCAAAGGACAGCACACAGATACGCAGTATTTT. This sequence encodes CASSKGQHTDTQYF. The full variable domain, rest sourced from reference TRBV11-3 and TRBJ2-3, is EAGVVQSPRYKIIEKKQPVAFWCNPISGHNTLYWYLQNLGQGPELLIRYENEEAVDDSQLPKDRFSAERLKGVDSTLKIQPAELGDSAVYLCASSKGQHTDTQYFGPGTRLTVL.

The chain couples TRBV30 to TRBJ2-3; 9 bases map to TRBD2. CDR1 is GTSNPN, CDR2 SVGIG, per germline (reference sequence). After removal of 5 bases from V and 4 bases from J, the junction contained 4 bases not matched to a gene. This CDR3 has 13 amino acids. The CDR3 sequence: CAWAGGRADTQYF. The DNA of the CDR3 is TGTGCCTGGGCGGGAGGGCGTGCAGATACGCAGTATTTT.

The CDR3 protein is CASSHLLGGFNEQFF. The CDR3 DNA is TGTGCCAGCAGCCACCTCTTGGGGGGGTTCAATGAGCAGTTCTTC. V and J are TRBV9 and TRBJ2-1; 7 bases align to TRBD2. The CDR3 is 15 residues long. The germline gives CDR1 SGDLS, CDR2 YYNGEE. V was pared by 4 bases and J by 6 bases, with 10 bases of the junction left unmatched.

This rearrangement joins TRBV9 to TRBJ2-7; 7 bases agree with TRBD1. V gave up 0 bases and J gave up 1 base; unmatched junction bases: 10. Germline V lookup: CDR1 SGDLS, CDR2 YYNGEE. The CDR3 runs 17 residues. This CDR3 reads CASSVEGVGTASYEQYF. The CDR3, as DNA: TGTGCCAGCAGCGTAGAGGGGGTGGGGACAGCTTCCTACGAGCAGTACTTC.